The sequence of this T cell receptor (beta chain) was determined in a study of blood T cells in healthy people across ages. Primed by a sample-barcoded 5' primer and a J-beta primer mix, a second PCR proceeded for roughly 7 to 11 cycles. TCRdb fed the 5' RACE reads into MiXCR, producing one record per CDR3 protein. The data show approximately 940,000 distinct CDR3 sequences, with 40% to 60% seen just once and around an eighth held by the top ten. This CDR3 is built from 13 residues. The TCR was taken from a man aged 25 to 45 in good health. Sequencing was done on a sample of blood. The chain employs TRBV12-3 or TRBV12-4 and TRBJ2-5, with 8 bases that match TRBD1. The closer fit of TRBJ2-7 to the DNA end suggests the J call may be wrong. The CDR3 region is CASSIWTGNEQYF. In nucleotides, the CDR3 is TGTGCCAGCAGTATCTGGACAGGGAACGAGCAGTACTTC.